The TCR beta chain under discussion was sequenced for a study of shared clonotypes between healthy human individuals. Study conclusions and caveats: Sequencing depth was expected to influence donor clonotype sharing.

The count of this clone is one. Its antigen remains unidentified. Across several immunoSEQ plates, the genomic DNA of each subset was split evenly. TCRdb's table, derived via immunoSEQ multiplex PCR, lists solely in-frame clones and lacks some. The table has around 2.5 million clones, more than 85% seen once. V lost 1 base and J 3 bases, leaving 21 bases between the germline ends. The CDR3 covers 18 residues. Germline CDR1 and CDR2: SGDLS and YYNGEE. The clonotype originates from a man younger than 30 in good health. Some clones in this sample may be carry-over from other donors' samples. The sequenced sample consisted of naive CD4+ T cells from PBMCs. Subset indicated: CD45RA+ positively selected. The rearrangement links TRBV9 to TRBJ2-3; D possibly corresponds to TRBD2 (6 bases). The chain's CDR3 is CASSVLAGRGMRTDTQYF. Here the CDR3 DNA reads TGTGCCAGCAGCGTACTGGCGGGAAGAGGTATGAGGACAGATACGCAGTATTTT.